Listed here are 18 T cell receptor beta chains from one sample, sequenced in a study of blood T cell dynamics during melanoma immunotherapy. The method was immunoSEQ multiplex PCR; TCRdb's version includes in-frame clones alone and lacks a portion of them. The sample yields around 20,000 clones, about 90% seen once. Stated time point: pre-treatment baseline. The sample consisted of blood, taken from a patient treated with checkpoint blockade. The source is a human donor with melanoma.

This clone was detected once. V usage is TRBV10-3 and J usage is TRBJ2-3; no clear D gene. The germline V gene encodes CDR1 ENHRY and CDR2 SYGVKD. Between the trimmed V and J ends, which lost 3 bases and 4 bases, there was a span of 5 bases. This CDR3 contains 12 residues. The CDR3 DNA is TGTGCCATCAGTGATTCCTCAGATACGCAGTATTTT. Translating gives CAISDSSDTQYF.

The chain is built from TRBV19 and TRBJ1-5, with unresolved D. Trimming took 6 bases from V and 1 from J, leaving 13 bases between them. The CDR3 loop spans 15 amino acids. Germline CDR1 and CDR2: LNHDA and SQIVND (reference sequence). The CDR3 is CASSNGDRSNQPQHF. The DNA for the CDR3 is TGTGCCAGTAGCAACGGGGATAGAAGCAATCAGCCCCAGCATTTT.

The chain couples TRBV19 to TRBJ2-7; unclear D gene. The ends were cut back, 1 base at V and 0 bases at J, with 10 bases in the middle. The germline V gene encodes CDR1 LNHDA and CDR2 SQIVND (reference sequence). The CDR3 spans 15 residues. The CDR3, as DNA: TGTGCCAGTAGTATAGTTCCTAAAAGCTCCTACGAGCAGTACTTC. This gives the protein CASSIVPKSSYEQYF. Looking up the rest from reference TRBV19 and TRBJ2-7 gives the full variable domain: DGGITQSPKYLFRKEGQNVTLSCEQNLNHDAMYWYRQDPGQGLRLIYYSQIVNDFQKGDIAEGYSVSREKKESFPLTVTSAQKNPTAFYLCASSIVPKSSYEQYFGPGTRLTVT.

CDR3: CASSLDGNGDTQYF. In DNA form, the CDR3 reads TGTGCCAGCAGCTTAGACGGGAACGGAGATACGCAGTATTTT. V and J are TRBV11-3 and TRBJ2-3; weak D call: TRBD2 (5 bases). The germline V gene has CDR1 SGHNT and CDR2 YENEEA. V dropped 0 bases and J dropped 5 bases, with 9 bases sitting between them. The CDR3 runs to 14 residues.

The J gene is TRBJ2-2, the V gene TRBV7-9; possibly TRBD1 for D (6 bases). Trimming stripped 3 bases from V and 2 bases from J, with 13 bases between. The CDR3 spans 16 residues. Germline CDR1 SEHNR, CDR2 FQNEAQ (reference sequence). DNA of the CDR3: TGTGCCAGCAGCTTTTGGGGGCCGGGTAACACCGGGGAGCTGTTTTTT. This sequence encodes CASSFWGPGNTGELFF. Full variable domain (missing parts from reference TRBV7-9 and TRBJ2-2): DTGVSQNPRHKITKRGQNVTFRCDPISEHNRLYWYRQTLGQGPEFLTYFQNEAQLEKSRLLSDRFSAERPKGSFSTLEIQRTEQGDSAMYLCASSFWGPGNTGELFFGEGSRLTVL.

The chain links TRBV10-3 to TRBJ2-3; 12 bases map to TRBD2. The CDR3 is 20 residues long. Germline CDR1 is ENHRY and CDR2 is SYGVKD. Trimming at V came to 3 bases and at J to 0 bases, leaving 13 bases not matched to a gene. DNA of the CDR3: TGTGCCATCAGTGAATATACTAGCGGGGGGCACCCTACTAGCACAGATACGCAGTATTTT. This codes for CAISEYTSGGHPTSTDTQYF.

This clone turned up a few times. The chain combines TRBV5-5 with TRBJ1-1; 8 positions match TRBD1. Germline loops: CDR1 SGHKS, CDR2 YYEKEE (reference sequence). The CDR3 runs 14 residues. Unmatched junction bases numbered 5, after V lost 6 bases and J lost 1 base. The chain's CDR3 is CASMWTGTNTEAFF. The CDR3 coding sequence is TGTGCCAGCATGTGGACAGGGACGAACACTGAAGCTTTCTTT.

This clone was recorded once. The J gene is TRBJ2-7, the V gene TRBV27; D gene ambiguous. This CDR3 region has 15 residues. Trimming shortened V by 0 bases and J by 6 bases, and 15 bases separated the two germline ends. The germline V gene has CDR1 MNHEY and CDR2 SMNVEV (reference sequence). CDR3 loop: CASSLSSGRASEQYF. Written as DNA, the CDR3 is TGTGCCAGCAGTTTATCCTCCGGTAGGGCCTCCGAGCAGTACTTC.

The CDR3 sequence is CASSGGTTKGGNTIYF. CDR3 DNA: TGTGCCAGCTCGGGGGGGACGACAAAGGGTGGAAACACCATATATTTT. V and J are TRBV9 and TRBJ1-3, with D possibly matching TRBD1 (5 bases). Trimming stripped 7 bases from V and 3 bases from J, with 20 bases between. CDR3 length equals 16 residues. Germline V gene sequence: CDR1 SGDLS, CDR2 YYNGEE.

The rearrangement joins TRBV13 to TRBJ2-7; weak D call: TRBD2 (6 bases). Germline CDR1 is PRHDT and CDR2 is FYEKMQ (reference sequence). This CDR3 spans 14 amino acids. The V and J ends lost 6 bases and 3 bases respectively, with 15 bases between them. Here the CDR3 reads CASRSAGRGYEQYF. DNA of the CDR3: TGTGCCAGCAGATCCGCGGGGAGAGGCTACGAGCAGTACTTC.

The gene calls are TRBV10-3 and TRBJ1-3, with D maybe TRBD1 (6 bases). Per the germline V gene, CDR1 is ENHRY and CDR2 is SYGVKD. This CDR3 is 14 amino acids long. V lost 0 bases and J lost 8, with 11 bases in between. The CDR3 DNA reads TGTGCCATCAGTGAGTCGAACAGGGTTCACACCATATATTTT. Translating gives CAISESNRVHTIYF.

The V gene is TRBV11-1, the J gene TRBJ1-1; TRBD1 aligns across 12 bases. CDR1 is SGHAT, CDR2 FQDESV, per germline (reference sequence). The junction had 7 bases not matched to a gene; V was cut back by 5 bases and J by 6 bases. The CDR3 extends over 15 amino acids. The CDR3 bases are TGTGCCAGCAGCCCGGGACAGGGGGCGCGGTCTGAAGCTTTCTTT. Translated: CASSPGQGARSEAFF.

This chain connects TRBV6-4 to TRBJ1-5; unclear D gene. Germline lookup yields CDR1 MRHNA and CDR2 SNTAGT. V was clipped by 2 bases and J by 7 bases, with 9 bases between them. CDR3 size: 13 residues. CDR3 region: CASSDRSGQPQHF. CDR3 DNA sequence: TGTGCCAGCAGTGACCGTTCGGGGCAGCCCCAGCATTTT.

The genes are TRBV4-1 and TRBJ1-1; 9 bases are shared with TRBD1. The length of the CDR3 is 19 residues. Losses at the gene ends were 2 bases for V and 3 bases for J; bases not matched to a gene: 16. CDR1 and CDR2 (germline): MGHRA, YSYEKL. The CDR3 DNA reads TGCGCCAGCAGCCAAAGAGGTGCGGTGTCGGACAGGGGTTACACTGAAGCTTTCTTT. It yields the protein CASSQRGAVSDRGYTEAFF.

This clone was detected only a few times. This chain links TRBV19 with TRBJ2-2, with 10 bases identical to TRBD1. Germline loops: CDR1 LNHDA, CDR2 SQIVND (reference sequence). The CDR3 has 14 residues. J lost 4 bases, V lost 8 bases, and 4 bases had no gene match. The CDR3 DNA is TGTGCCAGTGTCGACAGGGGGCGCACCGGGGAGCTGTTTTTT. Protein: CASVDRGRTGELFF.

The genes are TRBV19 and TRBJ1-5; 7 positions agree with TRBD1. This CDR3 contains 14 residues. With 7 bases clipped from V and 1 base from J, the junction kept 4 bases outside the gene matches. Germline V lookup: CDR1 LNHDA, CDR2 SQIVND (reference sequence). CDR3 DNA sequence: TGTGCCAGTATTCAACAGGGGAGCAATCAGCCCCAGCATTTT. Encoded protein: CASIQQGSNQPQHF.

V gene TRBV4-1 combines with J gene TRBJ1-1; D is unclear. Trimming removed 4 bases from V and 2 bases from J, with 8 bases in between. The CDR3 length is 13 residues. Germline V lookup: CDR1 MGHRA, CDR2 YSYEKL. The CDR3 here is CASSRFGNTEAFF. CDR3 sequence (DNA): TGCGCCAGCAGCCGTTTTGGCAACACTGAAGCTTTCTTT.

The chain employs TRBV7-2 and TRBJ1-5; D is unresolved. CDR3 length: 13 residues. CDR1 is SGHTA and CDR2 is FQGNSA in the germline V gene. Between the trimmed V and J ends, which lost 5 bases and 1 base, there was a span of 6 bases. This CDR3 reads CASSQGSNQPQHF. The DNA of the CDR3 is TGTGCCAGCAGCCAAGGGAGCAATCAGCCCCAGCATTTT. Supplemented by reference TRBV7-2 and TRBJ1-5, the full variable domain reads GAGVSQSPSNKVTEKGKDVELRCDPISGHTALYWYRQSLGQGLEFLIYFQGNSAPDKSGLPSDRFSAERTGGSVSTLTIQRTQQEDSAVYLCASSQGSNQPQHFGDGTRLSIL.